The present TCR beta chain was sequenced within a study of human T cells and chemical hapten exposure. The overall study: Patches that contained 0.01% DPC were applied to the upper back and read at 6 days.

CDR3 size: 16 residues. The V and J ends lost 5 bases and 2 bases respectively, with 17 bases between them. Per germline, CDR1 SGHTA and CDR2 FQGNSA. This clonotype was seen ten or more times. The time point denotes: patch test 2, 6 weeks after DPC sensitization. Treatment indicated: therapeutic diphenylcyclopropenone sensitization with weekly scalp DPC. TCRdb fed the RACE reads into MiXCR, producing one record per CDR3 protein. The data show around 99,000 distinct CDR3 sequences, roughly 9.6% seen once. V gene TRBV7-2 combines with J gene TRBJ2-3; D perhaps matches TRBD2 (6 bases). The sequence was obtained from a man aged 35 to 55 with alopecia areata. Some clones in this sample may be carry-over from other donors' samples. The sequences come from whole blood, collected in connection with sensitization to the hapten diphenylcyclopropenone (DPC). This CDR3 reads CASSQSSVYLTDTQYF. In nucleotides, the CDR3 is TGTGCCAGCAGCCAATCTAGCGTTTACCTCACAGATACGCAGTATTTT.